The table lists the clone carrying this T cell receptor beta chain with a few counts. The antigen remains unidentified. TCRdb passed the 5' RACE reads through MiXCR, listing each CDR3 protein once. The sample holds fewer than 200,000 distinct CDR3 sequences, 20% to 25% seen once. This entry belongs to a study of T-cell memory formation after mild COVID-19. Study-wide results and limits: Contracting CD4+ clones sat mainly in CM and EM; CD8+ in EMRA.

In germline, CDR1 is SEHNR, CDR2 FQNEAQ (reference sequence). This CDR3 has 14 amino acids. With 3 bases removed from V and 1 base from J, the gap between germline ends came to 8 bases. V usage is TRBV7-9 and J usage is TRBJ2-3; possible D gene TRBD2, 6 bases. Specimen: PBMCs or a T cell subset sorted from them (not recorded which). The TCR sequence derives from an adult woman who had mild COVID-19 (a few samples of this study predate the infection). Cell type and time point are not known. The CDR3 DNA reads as TGTGCCAGCAGCTTTCCTAGCGGCACAGATACGCAGTATTTT. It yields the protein CASSFPSGTDTQYF.